This TCR beta chain was sequenced for a study of blood T cell dynamics during melanoma immunotherapy. Study-level findings and limits: Disease-control patients' PBMC repertoires became either more clonal or more diverse at W3.

Time point here: week 3, after first cycle of checkpoint inhibitor. Prior systemic cancer therapy, immunosuppressant use and other active malignancies excluded patients. Some clones are missing from TCRdb's copy, which holds only in-frame ones; the method was immunoSEQ multiplex PCR. Of 10,000 to 13,000 clones in the sample, roughly 80% were seen once. Concerning this clone itself: Its target is unknown.

The starting material was blood, obtained from a patient treated with checkpoint blockade. The receptor's source is a human donor with melanoma.

The CDR3 DNA is TGTGCCAGCAGCTTCGGAGGGGACACTGAAGCTTTCTTT. The encoded protein is CASSFGGDTEAFF. V and J are TRBV11-1 and TRBJ1-1; maybe TRBD1 (5 bases). Per germline, CDR1 SGHAT and CDR2 FQDESV (reference sequence). V was trimmed by 3 bases and J by 3 bases, leaving 8 bases between them. The CDR3 covers 13 residues.